This TCR beta chain came from a study of T cell responses to AZD1222 COVID-19 vaccine. Worth noting for this clone: Its antigen remains unknown.

Clones were sequenced by immunoSEQ multiplex PCR, and TCRdb holds only the in-frame ones, with some missing. The table lists under 150,000 clones, roughly nine tenths of them singletons, with about a tenth in the top ten. Pooling was applied to second doses at about 4 or about 12 weeks. Trimming removed 9 bases from V and 5 bases from J, with 13 bases in between. CDR3 length: 13 residues. Study-wide points: Females outnumbered males among donors, who were mostly white British; clonal diversity was possibly underestimated. Vaccine-associated CD4 TCRs ranged over spike, dominating at 160-218 and 743-854. Spike-specific TCR breadth and depth went up after people got two AZD1222 doses.

The specimen comprised peripheral blood, sampled 28 days after the second AZD1222 dose. This sequence was found in an adult who received the AZD1222 COVID-19 vaccine. The chain has TRBV12-3 or TRBV12-4 and TRBJ1-4, with D possibly TRBD1 on 5 matching bases. The CDR3 protein is CASRDGTNEKLFF. The CDR3 nucleotides are TGTGCCAGTCGGGACGGTACCAATGAAAAACTGTTTTTT.